This is a list of T cell receptor beta chains from one sample in a study of CD8 T cells in ankylosing spondylitis. A single record per CDR3 protein comes from TCRdb applying MiXCR to the 5' RACE reads. The sample includes around 770,000 distinct CDR3 sequences, approximately 12% of them seen just once. The sequencing input was blood, either unsorted or a sorted T cell fraction (not recorded which). The receptor source for this set is a male donor with ankylosing spondylitis. Each CDR3 is given with its conserved first and last residue. D genes are given only for firm matches. For some rows the clone size is stated as once, few or many, or as a class when expanded; others skip it.

CDR3 DNA	CDR3 protein	D gene	J gene	clone size	V gene
TGCAGTGCTAGCTCCCCAAATTCACCCCTCCACTTT	CSASSPNSPLHF	.	TRBJ1-6	few	TRBV20-1
TGTGCCAGCAGTCCAGGTGGTTCGACTTACACTGAAGCTTTCTTT	CASSPGGSTYTEAFF	.	TRBJ1-1	many	TRBV12-3/TRBV12-4
TGTGCCGGCAGCTACGAGGGGTCCAAAAACATTCAGTACTTC	CAGSYEGSKNIQYF	.	TRBJ2-4	.	TRBV7-9
TGTGCCAGCAGTTACCGGTCCGGTCTGAACACTGAAGCTTTCTTT	CASSYRSGLNTEAFF	.	TRBJ1-1	few	TRBV6-5
TGCGCCAGCAGCCGTTCCTCACAGGGGGCGAATGAGCAGTTCTTC	CASSRSSQGANEQFF	TRBD1	TRBJ2-1	.	TRBV4-3
TGTGCCAGCAGCTTATCACACGGCGAAGCTAACTATGGCTACACCTTC	CASSLSHGEANYGYTF	.	TRBJ1-2	.	TRBV7-8
TGCAGTGCTCAAACAGGGGGCACCGGGGAGCTGTTTTTT	CSAQTGGTGELFF	TRBD1	TRBJ2-2	.	TRBV20-1
TGTGCCAGCAGCTCCGTTGACAGGGTATATCAAGGGGATGGCTACACCTTC	CASSSVDRVYQGDGYTF	TRBD1	TRBJ1-2	.	TRBV7-2
TGTGCCAGCAGTATTAACAGATACTATGGCTACACCTTC	CASSINRYYGYTF	.	TRBJ1-2	.	TRBV28
TGTGCCAGCAGTGTCGACAGCACGCGAAATAATTCACCCCTCCACTTT	CASSVDSTRNNSPLHF	.	TRBJ1-6	.	TRBV2
TGCAGTACTTGGGACAGCACTGAAGCTTTCTTT	CSTWDSTEAFF	TRBD1	TRBJ1-1	many	TRBV20-1
TGTGCCAGCAGTTTATATGGACCCGGGACCACAGATACGCAGTATTTT	CASSLYGPGTTDTQYF	.	TRBJ2-3	.	TRBV27
TGCAGTGCTAGTGACGGACTAGCGGGGGCAGACACGCAGTATTTT	CSASDGLAGADTQYF	TRBD2	TRBJ2-3	.	TRBV20-1
TGTGCCAGCAGCTTAGGGGGGAGGAACACTGAAGCTTTCTTT	CASSLGGRNTEAFF	.	TRBJ1-1	many	TRBV7-2
TGTGCCAGCTCGATACAGGTAGACTACGAGCAGTACTTC	CASSIQVDYEQYF	.	TRBJ2-7	many	TRBV18
TGCAGTGCTAGAGATCGATTGCACCGCCCCTACGAGCAGTACTTC	CSARDRLHRPYEQYF	.	TRBJ2-7	many	TRBV20-1
TGTGCCAGCAGTTACTCGTCTACCGGCAAAGGGACTGGAAACACCATATATTTT	CASSYSSTGKGTGNTIYF	.	TRBJ1-3	.	TRBV6-7